The clone carrying this T cell receptor (beta chain) was found a few times. The CDR3 totals 14 residues. V dropped 3 bases and J dropped 7 bases, with 13 bases sitting between them. Germline V CDR1 and CDR2: KGHSH, LQKENI. This sample is drawn from a study of T-cell memory formation after mild COVID-19. TCRdb fed the 5' RACE reads into MiXCR, producing one record per CDR3 protein. The table lists about 340,000 distinct CDR3 sequences, roughly 15% of them singletons. Sequencing input: PBMCs or a T cell subset sorted from them (not recorded which). The chain carries TRBV18 and TRBJ1-5; D perhaps matches TRBD1 (5 bases). This receptor was taken from a young man who had mild COVID-19 (a few samples of this study predate the infection). Cell type and time point are not known. CDR3 amino acids: CASSPQGFDQPQHF. In nucleotides, the CDR3 is TGTGCCAGCTCACCGCAGGGTTTCGACCAGCCCCAGCATTTT.